This TCR beta chain was observed in a study of neoadjuvant anti-PD-1 for oral cavity cancer. Study results and limitations: Each response group had just a few patients in TCR analyses. Post-nivolumab, blood T cell clonality was significantly elevated in non-responders.

Note on this clone: Its target is unknown.

Some clones are missing from TCRdb's copy, which holds only in-frame ones; the method was immunoSEQ multiplex PCR. Of 72,000 or so clones in the sample, 83% were seen once. V lost 4 bases to trimming and J lost 4 bases, with 14 bases between them. The CDR3 contains 14 residues. The germline gives CDR1 MNHNS, CDR2 SASEGT. The source was PBMCs, collected before nivolumab (anti-PD-1) treatment. V and J are TRBV6-1 and TRBJ2-7; tentative D call: TRBD1 (6 bases). The source is a person aged 35 to 85 with oral cavity squamous cell carcinoma. CDR3 loop: CASSVQGILYEQYF. In DNA, the CDR3 is TGTGCCAGCAGTGTCCAGGGGATTTTATACGAGCAGTACTTC.